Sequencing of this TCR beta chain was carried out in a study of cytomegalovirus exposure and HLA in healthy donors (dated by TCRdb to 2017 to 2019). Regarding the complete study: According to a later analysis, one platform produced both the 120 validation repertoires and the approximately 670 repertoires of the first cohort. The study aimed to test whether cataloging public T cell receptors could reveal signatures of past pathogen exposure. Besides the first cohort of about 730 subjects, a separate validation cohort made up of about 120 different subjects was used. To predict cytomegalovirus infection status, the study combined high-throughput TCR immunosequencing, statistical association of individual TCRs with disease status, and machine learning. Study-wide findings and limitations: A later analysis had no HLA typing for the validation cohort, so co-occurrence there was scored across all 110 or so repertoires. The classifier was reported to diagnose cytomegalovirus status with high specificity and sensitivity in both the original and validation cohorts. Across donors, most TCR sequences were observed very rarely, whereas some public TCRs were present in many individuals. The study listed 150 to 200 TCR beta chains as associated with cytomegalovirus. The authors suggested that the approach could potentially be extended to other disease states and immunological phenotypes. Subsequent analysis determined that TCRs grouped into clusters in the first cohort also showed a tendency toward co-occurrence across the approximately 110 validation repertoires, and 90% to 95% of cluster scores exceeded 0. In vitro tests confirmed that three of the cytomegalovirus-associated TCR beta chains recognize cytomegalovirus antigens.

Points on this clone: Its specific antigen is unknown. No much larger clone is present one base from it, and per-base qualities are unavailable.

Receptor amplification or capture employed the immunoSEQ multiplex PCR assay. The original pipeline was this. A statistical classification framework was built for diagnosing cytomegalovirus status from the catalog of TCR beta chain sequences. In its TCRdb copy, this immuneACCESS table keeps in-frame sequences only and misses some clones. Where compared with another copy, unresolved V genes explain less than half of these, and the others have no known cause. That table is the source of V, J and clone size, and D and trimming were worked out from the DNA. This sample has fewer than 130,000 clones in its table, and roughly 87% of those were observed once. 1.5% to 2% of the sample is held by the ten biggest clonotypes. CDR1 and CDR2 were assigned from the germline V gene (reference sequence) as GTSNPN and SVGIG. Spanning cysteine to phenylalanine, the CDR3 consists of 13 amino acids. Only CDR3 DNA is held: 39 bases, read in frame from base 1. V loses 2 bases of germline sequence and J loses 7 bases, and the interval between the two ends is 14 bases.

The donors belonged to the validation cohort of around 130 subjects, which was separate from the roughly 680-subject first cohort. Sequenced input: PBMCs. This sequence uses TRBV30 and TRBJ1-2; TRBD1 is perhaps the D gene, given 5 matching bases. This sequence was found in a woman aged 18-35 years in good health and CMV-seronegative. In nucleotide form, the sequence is TGTGCCTGGAGTACCGGGGGGTTAGGTGGCTACACCTTC. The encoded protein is CAWSTGGLGGYTF.